The source of this T cell receptor beta chain is a study of shared clonotypes between healthy human individuals. The assay was immunoSEQ multiplex PCR, and TCRdb's table has in-frame clones only and misses some. The data contain around 1.9 million clones, 85% to 95% of them singletons. CD8 cells classed as naive were CD45RO-negative and positively selected for CCR7, excluding terminally differentiated effector memory CD45RA+ cells. All the donors were Caucasian adults who lived in Nashville, Tennessee. The sequenced sample consisted of naive CD8+ T cells from PBMCs. This clonotype was sampled from a man younger than 35 in good health. Some clones in this sample may be carry-over from other donors' samples.

The DNA of the CDR3 is TGTGCCAGCAGTTTCCAATGGGACCGAGCCTACGAGCAGTACTTC. It specifies CASSFQWDRAYEQYF. The chain combines TRBV27 with TRBJ2-7; either TRBD1 or TRBD2 may supply D (5 bases each). With 3 bases removed from V and 2 bases from J, the gap between germline ends came to 14 bases. Germline CDR1 MNHEY, CDR2 SMNVEV (reference sequence). This CDR3 contains 15 residues.